Presented here are 9 T cell receptor beta chains from one specimen sequenced in a study of cytomegalovirus exposure and HLA in healthy donors. It was with 60 Vbeta and 13 Jbeta primers that the PCR ran. TCRdb keeps only in-frame clones here, not all; method: immunoSEQ multiplex PCR. Of around 170,000 clones listed, 65% to 85% were seen once; the top ten hold 1.3%. Sequenced material: PBMCs. Source of these receptors: a man in his fifties in good health and CMV-seropositive.

The chain carries TRBV5-1 and TRBJ2-7, with a weak D call TRBD1 (6 bases). This CDR3 is built from 15 residues. From germline, CDR1 is SGHRS and CDR2 YFSETQ. Trimming left V 4 bases short and J 3 bases short, with 17 bases between. The CDR3 is CASSKNPSGDYEQYF. DNA for the CDR3: TGCGCCAGCAGCAAAAATCCATCAGGGGACTACGAGCAGTACTTC.

This chain joins TRBV10-1 and TRBJ2-7; no reliable D call. Deletions cut 8 bases from V and 0 bases from J, with 8 bases between. The germline gives CDR1 WNHNN, CDR2 SYGVQD (reference sequence). This CDR3 has 12 residues. In nucleotides, the CDR3 is TGCGCCAGCGCAGCTAGCTCCTACGAGCAGTACTTC. It specifies CASAASSYEQYF.

This chain connects TRBV11-1 to TRBJ2-3; tentative D call: TRBD1 (6 bases). Between the trimmed V and J ends, which lost 7 bases and 0 bases, there was a span of 11 bases. This CDR3 has 14 amino acids. Germline CDR1 is SGHAT and CDR2 is FQDESV (reference sequence). CDR3 amino acids: CASKGQGSTDTQYF. For the CDR3, the DNA is TGTGCCAGCAAAGGGCAGGGGAGCACAGATACGCAGTATTTT.

The genes are TRBV28 and TRBJ1-2; TRBD1 matches 9 bases. J was trimmed by 6 bases and V by 5 bases; bases with no gene match: 13. Germline CDR1 MDHEN, CDR2 SYDVKM. The length of the CDR3 is 16 residues. CDR3 amino acids: CASSPQTGGWGDGYTF. In DNA, the CDR3 is TGTGCCAGCAGTCCCCAGACAGGGGGTTGGGGGGATGGCTACACCTTC.

This sequence joins TRBV4-2 and TRBJ2-1, with 12 bases that match TRBD1. In germline, CDR1 is LGHNA, CDR2 YNFKEQ. The CDR3 sequence is 15 residues long. The V gene end was trimmed by 8 bases and the J gene end by 5 bases; junction bases not matched to a gene: 7. CDR3 nucleotide sequence: TGTGCCAGCTCTCCGGGACAGGGGGCGAACAATGAGCAGTTCTTC. This encodes CASSPGQGANNEQFF.

V is TRBV19 and J is TRBJ2-2, with 8 bases lining up with TRBD1. V trimming: 5 bases; J trimming: 3 bases; junction bases outside the gene matches: 5. This CDR3 spans 15 amino acids. Germline CDR1 reads LNHDA; CDR2 reads SQIVND (reference sequence). The CDR3 loop reads CASSPDRVHTGELFF. The CDR3 DNA is TGTGCCAGTAGTCCGGACAGGGTGCACACCGGGGAGCTGTTTTTT.

This clone was seen a few times. V and J are TRBV2 and TRBJ1-3, with a weak D call TRBD1 (5 bases). The CDR3 runs 14 residues. Germline V gene lookup returns CDR1 SNHLY and CDR2 FYNNEI. V gave up 2 bases and J gave up 2 bases, with 7 bases separating them. CDR3 protein: CASSEMGPGNTIYF. DNA of the CDR3: TGTGCCAGCAGTGAAATGGGGCCTGGAAACACCATATATTTT.

The chain carries TRBV28 and TRBJ1-2; the D gene is possibly TRBD1 (5 bases). Deletions cut 4 bases from V and 8 bases from J, with 20 bases between. This CDR3 comprises 15 residues. Germline assignment: CDR1 MDHEN and CDR2 SYDVKM. The chain's CDR3 is CASSSYLQGEEGYTF. The CDR3 DNA follows: TGTGCCAGCAGTTCCTATCTTCAGGGTGAGGAGGGCTACACCTTC.

The genes are TRBV30 and TRBJ2-1; D is possibly TRBD2 (6 bases). The germline gives CDR1 GTSNPN, CDR2 SVGIG (reference sequence). The CDR3 is 14 amino acids. V was shortened by 4 bases and J by 12 bases, with 22 bases between the two germline ends. CDR3 sequence: CAWTKKAGPGAQFF. The CDR3 DNA reads as TGTGCCTGGACAAAAAAAGCGGGCCCCGGGGCGCAGTTCTTC.